These T cell receptor beta chains were read from a single sample in a study of T cell repertoires in cytomegalovirus infection. No antigen has been identified for these receptors. One entry per CDR3 protein results from TCRdb running MiXCR on the reads. The sample shows around 500,000 distinct CDR3 sequences, approximately 46% of them seen only once. Sequencing was performed on cultured PBMCs, taken from culture after CMV antigen stimulation. These receptors all come from a human donor in good health (CMV status not recorded). Some clones in this sample may be carry-over from other donors' samples. CDR3s include the opening cysteine and the closing phenylalanine or tryptophan. Fields, in order: V gene, D gene, clone size, J gene, CDR3 DNA, CDR3 protein. The D gene is left open where the match is weak. Size values are once, few and many counts, or a class for expanded clones, and some rows have none.

v_call: TRBV4-1; d_call: TRBD2; clone_size: NA; j_call: TRBJ2-1; cdr3_nt: TGTGCCAGCAGGCCTAGCGGGAGAATAAGTGAGCAGTTCTTC; cdr3_aa: CASRPSGRISEQFF
v_call: TRBV4-1; d_call: NA; clone_size: few; j_call: TRBJ2-7; cdr3_nt: TGCGCCAGCAGCCAATCGGGACTCCCTGAAGAGCAGTACTTC; cdr3_aa: CASSQSGLPEEQYF
v_call: TRBV11-2; d_call: TRBD2; clone_size: NA; j_call: TRBJ2-5; cdr3_nt: TGTGCCAGCAGCTTTTCCGGGAGGGAACAGGCCCAGTACTTC; cdr3_aa: CASSFSGREQAQYF
v_call: TRBV7-2; d_call: TRBD2; clone_size: few; j_call: TRBJ2-7; cdr3_nt: TGTGCCAGCAGCGTCCGGACGGGGGGGTACGAGCAGTACTTC; cdr3_aa: CASSVRTGGYEQYF
v_call: TRBV7-2; d_call: NA; clone_size: NA; j_call: TRBJ1-2; cdr3_nt: TGTGCCAGCAGCTTAATCTTTCGAGACAACCCGTCCTATGGCTACACCTTC; cdr3_aa: CASSLIFRDNPSYGYTF
v_call: TRBV6-1; d_call: NA; clone_size: few; j_call: TRBJ2-7; cdr3_nt: TGTGCCACCGGGAGAGGAACGGTGTCCTACGAGCAGTACTTC; cdr3_aa: CATGRGTVSYEQYF
v_call: TRBV20-1; d_call: NA; clone_size: NA; j_call: TRBJ2-7; cdr3_nt: TGCAGTGCTAGCGATTTACAGGGATCGGAGGAGCAGTACTTC; cdr3_aa: CSASDLQGSEEQYF
v_call: TRBV28; d_call: NA; clone_size: few; j_call: TRBJ2-5; cdr3_nt: TGTGCCAGCAGCTTTAACACGGAAGAGACCCAGTACTTC; cdr3_aa: CASSFNTEETQYF
v_call: TRBV7-2; d_call: NA; clone_size: NA; j_call: TRBJ2-2; cdr3_nt: TGTGCCAGCAGCTTAGGTTTTCTCCCGGCCGGGGAGCTGTTTTTT; cdr3_aa: CASSLGFLPAGELFF
v_call: TRBV7-2; d_call: NA; clone_size: few; j_call: TRBJ1-1; cdr3_nt: TGTGCCAGCAGCTTATCCCAGGGAGGGACTGAAGCTTTCTTT; cdr3_aa: CASSLSQGGTEAFF
v_call: TRBV7-2; d_call: TRBD1; clone_size: NA; j_call: TRBJ2-1; cdr3_nt: TGTGCCAGCAGCACCGGGCCCCGGACAGGGGTTTACAATGAGCAGTTCTTC; cdr3_aa: CASSTGPRTGVYNEQFF
v_call: TRBV7-2; d_call: TRBD2; clone_size: few; j_call: TRBJ2-5; cdr3_nt: TGTGCCAGCAACGGGGGGGGAGAGACCCAGTACTTC; cdr3_aa: CASNGGGETQYF
v_call: TRBV19; d_call: TRBD1; clone_size: NA; j_call: TRBJ2-3; cdr3_nt: TGTGCCAGTAGTAGGGGGACAGGCACCCGCGCGGATACGCAGTATTTT; cdr3_aa: CASSRGTGTRADTQYF
v_call: TRBV7-6; d_call: TRBD2; clone_size: few; j_call: TRBJ2-7; cdr3_nt: TGTGCCAGCAGCTCGTCTGGCGGGAGGAGAGGCGAGCAGTACTTC; cdr3_aa: CASSSSGGRRGEQYF
v_call: TRBV24-1; d_call: TRBD1; clone_size: NA; j_call: TRBJ2-2; cdr3_nt: TGTGCCACCAGTGCCGTCCGACCGGGACAGGCCACCGGGGAGCTGTTTTTT; cdr3_aa: CATSAVRPGQATGELFF
v_call: TRBV6-8; d_call: NA; clone_size: NA; j_call: TRBJ1-4; cdr3_nt: TGTGCCAGCAGGCGAGGGGGAGGTGGAGAAAAACTGTTTTTT; cdr3_aa: CASRRGGGGEKLFF
v_call: TRBV13; d_call: NA; clone_size: once; j_call: TRBJ2-7; cdr3_nt: TGTGCCAGCAGCTTAGAGGACCAGCCCTACGAGCAGTACTTC; cdr3_aa: CASSLEDQPYEQYF
v_call: TRBV7-6; d_call: TRBD1; clone_size: NA; j_call: TRBJ1-4; cdr3_nt: TGTGCCAGCACCCACAGGGGGCCCAATGAAAAACTGTTTTTT; cdr3_aa: CASTHRGPNEKLFF
v_call: TRBV7-8; d_call: TRBD1; clone_size: few; j_call: TRBJ1-6; cdr3_nt: TGTGCCAGCAGGACAGGGGTAGGGTCACCCCTCCACTTT; cdr3_aa: CASRTGVGSPLHF
v_call: TRBV14; d_call: NA; clone_size: NA; j_call: TRBJ1-2; cdr3_nt: TGTGCCAGCAGCCAAGGGGAGGGCTATGGCTACACCTTC; cdr3_aa: CASSQGEGYGYTF
v_call: TRBV19; d_call: TRBD2; clone_size: NA; j_call: TRBJ2-2; cdr3_nt: TGTGCCAGTAGTATGGGGGGGACCGGGGAGCTGTTTTTT; cdr3_aa: CASSMGGTGELFF
v_call: TRBV12-3/TRBV12-4; d_call: TRBD1; clone_size: NA; j_call: TRBJ2-5; cdr3_nt: TGTGCCAGCAGTCCGAACACAGGGGCTGAAGAGACCCAGTACTTC; cdr3_aa: CASSPNTGAEETQYF
v_call: TRBV10-3; d_call: NA; clone_size: few; j_call: TRBJ1-4; cdr3_nt: TGTGCCATCAGTGAGTCGATCGGGACTGAAAAACTGTTTTTT; cdr3_aa: CAISESIGTEKLFF
v_call: TRBV6-5; d_call: TRBD2; clone_size: NA; j_call: TRBJ2-7; cdr3_nt: TGTGCCAGCAGTTACTCTGCCCTAGCGGGGACACGGCAGTACTTC; cdr3_aa: CASSYSALAGTRQYF
v_call: TRBV7-2; d_call: NA; clone_size: few; j_call: TRBJ2-7; cdr3_nt: TGTGCCAGCAGCTTAGAGTTCGGGGGGGACAGGGCCTACGAGCAGTACTTC; cdr3_aa: CASSLEFGGDRAYEQYF
v_call: TRBV5-4; d_call: NA; clone_size: NA; j_call: TRBJ1-2; cdr3_nt: TGTGCCAGCAGCCCGCCCCAGGCCCACATCTATGGCTACACCTTC; cdr3_aa: CASSPPQAHIYGYTF
v_call: TRBV10-1; d_call: NA; clone_size: few; j_call: TRBJ2-7; cdr3_nt: TGCGCCAGCAGTGAGTCGATGGGAGCTGGCGAGCAGTACTTC; cdr3_aa: CASSESMGAGEQYF
v_call: TRBV11-2; d_call: TRBD1; clone_size: NA; j_call: TRBJ2-2; cdr3_nt: TGTGCCAGCAGCCCTACGGACAGGGGGCAATACACCGGGGAGCTGTTTTTT; cdr3_aa: CASSPTDRGQYTGELFF
v_call: TRBV7-2; d_call: NA; clone_size: many; j_call: TRBJ2-7; cdr3_nt: TGTGCCAGCAGCTTAACCAGCGGGTTTTACGAGCAGTACTTC; cdr3_aa: CASSLTSGFYEQYF
v_call: TRBV7-9; d_call: NA; clone_size: few; j_call: TRBJ2-1; cdr3_nt: TGTGCCAGCAGCCGACCCGAGGGGGAGCCCCTCGGTGAGCAGTTCTTC; cdr3_aa: CASSRPEGEPLGEQFF
v_call: TRBV7-2; d_call: NA; clone_size: NA; j_call: TRBJ2-2; cdr3_nt: TGTGCCAGCAGCTTACAACTTTCCGGGGAGCTGTTTTTT; cdr3_aa: CASSLQLSGELFF
v_call: TRBV11-2; d_call: NA; clone_size: NA; j_call: TRBJ2-7; cdr3_nt: TGTGCCAGCAGCCATGTGTGGAGGGCCGAGCAGTACTTC; cdr3_aa: CASSHVWRAEQYF
v_call: TRBV20-1; d_call: NA; clone_size: once; j_call: TRBJ2-7; cdr3_nt: TGCAGTGCTAGTCCCGGCGCTAGCGCAGACTCCTACGAGCAGTACTTC; cdr3_aa: CSASPGASADSYEQYF
v_call: TRBV27; d_call: NA; clone_size: NA; j_call: TRBJ2-1; cdr3_nt: TGTGCCAGCACCACCGGGACCGGGATATTGTTTGAGCAGTTCTTC; cdr3_aa: CASTTGTGILFEQFF
v_call: TRBV27; d_call: TRBD1; clone_size: NA; j_call: TRBJ1-2; cdr3_nt: TGTGCCAGCAGTCCAACCGGGACAGGGATTACACATGGCTACACCTTC; cdr3_aa: CASSPTGTGITHGYTF
v_call: TRBV27; d_call: NA; clone_size: NA; j_call: TRBJ2-6; cdr3_nt: TGTGCCAGCAGTTGGGGTTTGTGGGCCAACGTCCTGACTTTC; cdr3_aa: CASSWGLWANVLTF
v_call: TRBV4-2; d_call: NA; clone_size: few; j_call: TRBJ2-1; cdr3_nt: TGTGCCAGCAGCCAAGATATAGGGACTGGATTATTCAGCTCCTACAATGAGCAGTTCTTC; cdr3_aa: CASSQDIGTGLFSSYNEQFF
v_call: TRBV11-2; d_call: NA; clone_size: NA; j_call: TRBJ1-4; cdr3_nt: TGTGCCAGCAGCTTAGCTGAGGGGACTAATGAAAAACTGTTTTTT; cdr3_aa: CASSLAEGTNEKLFF
v_call: TRBV7-8; d_call: NA; clone_size: few; j_call: TRBJ2-2; cdr3_nt: TGTGCCAGCAGCCCTAGCCCGACTAGTCCCGGGGAGCTGTTTTTT; cdr3_aa: CASSPSPTSPGELFF
v_call: TRBV13; d_call: NA; clone_size: once; j_call: TRBJ1-4; cdr3_nt: TGTGCCAGCAGTCCCGGGGACGGAAAACTGTTTTTT; cdr3_aa: CASSPGDGKLFF
v_call: TRBV7-9; d_call: NA; clone_size: NA; j_call: TRBJ2-5; cdr3_nt: TGTGCCAGCAGCTTCTCAGGGGTAGGAGAGACCCAGTACTTC; cdr3_aa: CASSFSGVGETQYF
v_call: TRBV5-4; d_call: TRBD2; clone_size: NA; j_call: TRBJ2-3; cdr3_nt: TGTGCCAGCAGCTCATCTAGCGGGAGCGCAGATACGCAGTATTTT; cdr3_aa: CASSSSSGSADTQYF
v_call: TRBV4-1; d_call: NA; clone_size: NA; j_call: TRBJ1-3; cdr3_nt: TGCGCCAGCAGCCAGTGGGGGGAGACGAAATCTGGAAACACCATATATTTT; cdr3_aa: CASSQWGETKSGNTIYF
v_call: TRBV11-2; d_call: TRBD1; clone_size: NA; j_call: TRBJ1-1; cdr3_nt: TGTGCCAGCAGCTTAAGACGGCAGGGGGGCACTGAAGCTTTCTTT; cdr3_aa: CASSLRRQGGTEAFF
v_call: TRBV7-4; d_call: TRBD2; clone_size: NA; j_call: TRBJ2-1; cdr3_nt: TGTGCCAGCAGCCTCGAGCGGGACGCCCCGTATCCGTTCTTC; cdr3_aa: CASSLERDAPYPFF
v_call: TRBV7-2; d_call: TRBD2; clone_size: NA; j_call: TRBJ2-3; cdr3_nt: TGTGCCAGCAGCTTTTCTGTGGCCCCGCGGGAGGCTTATACGCAGTATTTT; cdr3_aa: CASSFSVAPREAYTQYF
v_call: TRBV10-3; d_call: NA; clone_size: NA; j_call: TRBJ1-6; cdr3_nt: TGTGCCATCAGGCCGGGACGGGGCGAATTTCCCCTCCACTTT; cdr3_aa: CAIRPGRGEFPLHF
v_call: TRBV6-5; d_call: TRBD1; clone_size: NA; j_call: TRBJ2-7; cdr3_nt: TGTGCCAGCACAGGGGGCGCTAGGTACGAGCAGTACTTC; cdr3_aa: CASTGGARYEQYF
v_call: TRBV15; d_call: NA; clone_size: NA; j_call: TRBJ2-3; cdr3_nt: TGTGCCACCAGCAGAGCTGGAATCGGGATAAATACGCAGTATTTT; cdr3_aa: CATSRAGIGINTQYF
v_call: TRBV4-1; d_call: TRBD2; clone_size: NA; j_call: TRBJ2-3; cdr3_nt: TGCGCCAGCAGCCCTCTGGGGGGGGACCCCACAGATACGCAGTATTTT; cdr3_aa: CASSPLGGDPTDTQYF
v_call: TRBV11-2; d_call: NA; clone_size: few; j_call: TRBJ2-3; cdr3_nt: TGTGCCAGTCTCCTGAGTTGGGTCACAGATACGCAGTATTTT; cdr3_aa: CASLLSWVTDTQYF
v_call: TRBV7-2; d_call: TRBD2; clone_size: NA; j_call: TRBJ2-1; cdr3_nt: TGTGCCAGCAGCCCGCGACTAGCCGACTCCTACAATGAGCAGTTCTTC; cdr3_aa: CASSPRLADSYNEQFF